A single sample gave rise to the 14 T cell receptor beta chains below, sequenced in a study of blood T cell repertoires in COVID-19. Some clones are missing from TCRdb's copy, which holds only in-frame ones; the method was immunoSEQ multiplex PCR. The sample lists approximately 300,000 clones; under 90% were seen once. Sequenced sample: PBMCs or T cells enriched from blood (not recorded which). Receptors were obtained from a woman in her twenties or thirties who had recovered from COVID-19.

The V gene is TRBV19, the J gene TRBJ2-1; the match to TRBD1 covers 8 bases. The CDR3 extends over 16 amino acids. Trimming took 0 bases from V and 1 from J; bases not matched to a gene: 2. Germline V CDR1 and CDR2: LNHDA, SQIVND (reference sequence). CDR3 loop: CASSIDWTGSYNEQFF. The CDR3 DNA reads TGTGCCAGTAGTATAGACTGGACAGGGTCCTACAATGAGCAGTTCTTC.

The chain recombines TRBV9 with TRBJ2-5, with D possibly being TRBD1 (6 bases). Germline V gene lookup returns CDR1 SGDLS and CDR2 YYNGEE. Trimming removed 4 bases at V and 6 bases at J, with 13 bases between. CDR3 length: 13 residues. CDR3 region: CASSRGGRQTQYF. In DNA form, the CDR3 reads TGTGCCAGCAGCAGAGGGGGTCGGCAGACCCAGTACTTC.

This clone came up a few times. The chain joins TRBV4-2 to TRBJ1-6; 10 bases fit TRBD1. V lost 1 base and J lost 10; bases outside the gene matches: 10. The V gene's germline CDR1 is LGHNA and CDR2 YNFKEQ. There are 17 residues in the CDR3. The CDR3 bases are TGTGCCAGCAGCCAAGGATTTGGACAGGGGGTAGGGTCACCCCTCCACTTT. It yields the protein CASSQGFGQGVGSPLHF.

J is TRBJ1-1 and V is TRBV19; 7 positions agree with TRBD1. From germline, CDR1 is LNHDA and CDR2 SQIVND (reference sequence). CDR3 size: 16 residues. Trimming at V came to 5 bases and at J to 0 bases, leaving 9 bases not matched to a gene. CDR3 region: CASSPGGQLLNTEAFF. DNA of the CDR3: TGTGCCAGTAGTCCCGGGGGACAGTTATTGAACACTGAAGCTTTCTTT.

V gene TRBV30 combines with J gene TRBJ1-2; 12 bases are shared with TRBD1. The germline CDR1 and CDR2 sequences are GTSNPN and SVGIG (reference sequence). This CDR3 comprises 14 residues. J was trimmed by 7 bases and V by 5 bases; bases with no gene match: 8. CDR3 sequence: CAWEPGQGAFGYTF. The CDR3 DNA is TGTGCCTGGGAACCGGGACAGGGGGCGTTTGGCTACACCTTC.

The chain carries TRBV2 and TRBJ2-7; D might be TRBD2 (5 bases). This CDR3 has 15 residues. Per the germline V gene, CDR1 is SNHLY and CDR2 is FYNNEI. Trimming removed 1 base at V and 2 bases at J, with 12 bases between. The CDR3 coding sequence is TGTGCCAGCAGTGAAGAGATAGCGATAACCTACGAGCAGTACTTC. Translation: CASSEEIAITYEQYF.

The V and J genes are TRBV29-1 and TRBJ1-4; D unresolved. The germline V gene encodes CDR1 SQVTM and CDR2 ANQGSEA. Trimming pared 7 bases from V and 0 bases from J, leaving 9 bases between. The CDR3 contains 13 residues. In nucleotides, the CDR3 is TGCAGCGCATCAGGTGCAACTAATGAAAAACTGTTTTTT. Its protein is CSASGATNEKLFF.

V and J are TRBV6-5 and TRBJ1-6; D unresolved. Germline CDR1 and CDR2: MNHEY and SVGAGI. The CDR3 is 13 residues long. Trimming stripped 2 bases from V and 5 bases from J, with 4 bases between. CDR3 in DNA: TGTGCCAGCAGTTACAGCCATAATTCACCCCTCCACTTT. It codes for CASSYSHNSPLHF.

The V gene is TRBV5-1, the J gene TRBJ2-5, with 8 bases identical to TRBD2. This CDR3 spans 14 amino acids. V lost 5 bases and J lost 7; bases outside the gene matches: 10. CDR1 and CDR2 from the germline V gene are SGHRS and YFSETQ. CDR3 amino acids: CASSPTSGLVTQYF. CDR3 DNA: TGCGCCAGCAGTCCTACTAGCGGTTTAGTGACCCAGTACTTC.

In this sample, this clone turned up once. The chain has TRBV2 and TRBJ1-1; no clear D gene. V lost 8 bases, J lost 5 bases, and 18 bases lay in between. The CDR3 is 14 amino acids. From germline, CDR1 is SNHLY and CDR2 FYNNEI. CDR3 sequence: CASAGSYTRTEAFF. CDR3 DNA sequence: TGTGCCAGCGCCGGGAGCTATACGCGGACTGAAGCTTTCTTT.

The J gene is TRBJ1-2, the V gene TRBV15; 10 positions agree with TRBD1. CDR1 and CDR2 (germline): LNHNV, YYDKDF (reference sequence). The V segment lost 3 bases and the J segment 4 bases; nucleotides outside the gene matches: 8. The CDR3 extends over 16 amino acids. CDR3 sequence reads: CATSSDGQGEGYGYTF. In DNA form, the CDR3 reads TGTGCCACCAGCAGTGACGGACAGGGGGAGGGCTATGGCTACACCTTC.

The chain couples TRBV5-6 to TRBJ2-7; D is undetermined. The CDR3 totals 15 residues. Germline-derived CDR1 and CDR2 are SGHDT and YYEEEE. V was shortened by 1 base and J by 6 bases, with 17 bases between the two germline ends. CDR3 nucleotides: TGTGCCAGCAGCTTGTCGCACGCGGCCCGGATCGAGCAGTACTTC. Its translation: CASSLSHAARIEQYF.

CDR3: CASRAGTGNTGELFF. The CDR3, as DNA: TGCGCCAGCAGAGCCGGGACAGGGAACACCGGGGAGCTGTTTTTT. This sequence joins TRBV10-1 and TRBJ2-2, with 8 bases aligning to TRBD1. The V gene's germline CDR1 is WNHNN and CDR2 SYGVQD (reference sequence). J was trimmed by 1 base and V by 6 bases; bases with no gene match: 4. The length of the CDR3 is 15 residues.

For the CDR3, the DNA is TGTGCCAGCAGCTTTGGTTGGGCGGGAGCTTACGAGCAGTACTTC. As protein: CASSFGWAGAYEQYF. This chain uses TRBV13 with TRBJ2-7; 7 nucleotides align to TRBD2. Germline V gene lookup returns CDR1 PRHDT and CDR2 FYEKMQ (reference sequence). This CDR3 contains 15 residues. J lost 4 bases, V lost 3 bases, and 9 bases had no gene match.